This T cell receptor beta chain is from a study of T cells in Graves' hyperthyroidism and ophthalmopathy. This clonotype was observed at least ten times. Its target is not known. Study-level findings and limits: Blood also showed most of the thyroid clonotypes that were expanded above 0.001.

TCR beta CDR3 regions were amplified from RNA transcripts. The study used the HTBI primer set for a first-round RT-PCR of the TCR CDR3. TCRdb reprocessed the multiplex PCR reads via MiXCR and lists one record per CDR3 protein. The sample has hundreds of thousands of distinct CDR3 sequences, approximately 14% seen once; the top ten hold roughly 14%. Hyperthyroidism of Graves' type that showed no ophthalmopathy progression within 18 months was stable. Germline CDR1 and CDR2: KGHDR and SFDVKD. There are 15 residues in the CDR3. Between the trimmed V and J ends, which lost 2 bases and 3 bases, there was a span of 11 bases.

The clonotype originates from a woman aged 40 to 55 with Graves' hyperthyroidism. The chain recombines TRBV24-1 with TRBJ2-3, with D uncertain. The specimen was blood. The CDR3 coding sequence is TGTGCCACCAGTGATTCGACCGGTGGGACAGATACGCAGTATTTT. Its translation is CATSDSTGGTDTQYF.